Following are 2 T cell receptor beta chains from one sample sequenced in a study of glioma-infiltrating T cells. TCR alpha and beta CDR3 regions were amplified from RNA using iRepertoire nested multiplex PCR. TCRdb re-derived calls from the multiplex PCR reads in MiXCR, one entry per CDR3 protein. The sample has tens of thousands of distinct CDR3 sequences, 20% to 25% seen once; the top ten hold under 8.5%. The specimen sequenced was glioma tissue, nonneoplastic brain tissue, or PBMCs (not recorded which). The receptor source for this set is a human donor with low-grade glioma or glioblastoma, undergoing nonglioma brain surgery, or in good health (not recorded which).

This clonotype was counted many times. The chain uses TRBV6-1 and TRBJ2-7; 8 bases are a match to TRBD2. V was clipped by 6 bases and J by 5 bases; unmatched bases: 6. The V gene's germline CDR1 is MNHNS and CDR2 SASEGT. The CDR3 has 13 amino acids. The CDR3 DNA reads as TGTGCCAGCAGGAAGCGGGAGTTCAACGAGCAGTACTTC. Translating gives CASRKREFNEQYF.

This clonotype came up many times. The chain links TRBV20-1 to TRBJ2-1; 7 nucleotides line up with TRBD2. The germline V gene has CDR1 DFQATT and CDR2 SNEGSKA (reference sequence). The CDR3 is made up of 15 amino acids. The ends lost 3 bases at V and 2 bases at J; junction bases unmatched: 7. CDR3 residues: CSARRSSGTYNEQFF. The CDR3 DNA sequence: TGCAGTGCTAGGCGGTCTAGCGGAACCTACAATGAGCAGTTCTTC.